This is a list of T cell receptor beta chains from one sample in a study of neurological immune-mediated disorders. TCRdb called the 5' RACE reads again in MiXCR, with one record for every CDR3 protein. The table shows tens of thousands of distinct CDR3 sequences, with over 12% occurring only once. Sequencing was performed on PBMCs. The receptors were gathered from a woman in her forties or fifties in good health. CDR3s include the opening cysteine and the closing phenylalanine or tryptophan. The order of the fields is CDR3 protein, J gene, V gene, D gene. The D gene is left open where the match is weak.

CDR3: CASSSSGPLNSPLHF
J: TRBJ1-6
V: TRBV18
D: -

CDR3: CASSFGGKTGELFF
J: TRBJ2-2
V: TRBV28
D: TRBD2

CDR3: CACRLVRVTAGELFF
J: TRBJ2-2
V: TRBV5-1
D: -

CDR3: CASSEFSRIAGGPLDTDTQYF
J: TRBJ2-3
V: TRBV2
D: TRBD2

CDR3: CASSLGQNYNEQFF
J: TRBJ2-1
V: TRBV28
D: TRBD1

CDR3: CSARMALGTEAFF
J: TRBJ1-1
V: TRBV20-1
D: -

CDR3: CASSLGEETQYF
J: TRBJ2-5
V: TRBV7-9
D: -

CDR3: CASSFGSGRTDTQYF
J: TRBJ2-3
V: TRBV7-9
D: -

CDR3: CATSVRAGSGDTQYF
J: TRBJ2-3
V: TRBV24-1
D: -

CDR3: CASSQDWYASLSYEQYF
J: TRBJ2-7
V: TRBV4-1
D: -

CDR3: CASSLGVTEVGIQYF
J: TRBJ2-4
V: TRBV5-1
D: -